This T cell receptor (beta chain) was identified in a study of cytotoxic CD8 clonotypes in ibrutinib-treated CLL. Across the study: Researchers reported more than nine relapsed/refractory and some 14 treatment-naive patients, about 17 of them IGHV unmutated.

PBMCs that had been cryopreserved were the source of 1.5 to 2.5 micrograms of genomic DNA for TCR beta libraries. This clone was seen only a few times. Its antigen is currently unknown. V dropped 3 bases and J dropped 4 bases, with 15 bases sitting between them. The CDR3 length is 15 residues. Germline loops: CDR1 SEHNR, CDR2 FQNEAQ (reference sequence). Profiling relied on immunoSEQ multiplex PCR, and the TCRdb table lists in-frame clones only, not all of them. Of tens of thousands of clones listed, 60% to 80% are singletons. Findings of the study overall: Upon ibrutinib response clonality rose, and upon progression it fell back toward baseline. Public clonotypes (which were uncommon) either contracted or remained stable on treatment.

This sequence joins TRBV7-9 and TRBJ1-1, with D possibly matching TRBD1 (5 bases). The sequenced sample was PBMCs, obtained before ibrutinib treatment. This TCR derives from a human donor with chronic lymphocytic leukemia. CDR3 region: CASSFGAVGITEAFF. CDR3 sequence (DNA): TGTGCCAGCAGCTTTGGGGCCGTGGGGATCACTGAAGCTTTCTTT. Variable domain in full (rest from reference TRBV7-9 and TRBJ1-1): DTGVSQNPRHKITKRGQNVTFRCDPISEHNRLYWYRQTLGQGPEFLTYFQNEAQLEKSRLLSDRFSAERPKGSFSTLEIQRTEQGDSAMYLCASSFGAVGITEAFFGQGTRLTVV.